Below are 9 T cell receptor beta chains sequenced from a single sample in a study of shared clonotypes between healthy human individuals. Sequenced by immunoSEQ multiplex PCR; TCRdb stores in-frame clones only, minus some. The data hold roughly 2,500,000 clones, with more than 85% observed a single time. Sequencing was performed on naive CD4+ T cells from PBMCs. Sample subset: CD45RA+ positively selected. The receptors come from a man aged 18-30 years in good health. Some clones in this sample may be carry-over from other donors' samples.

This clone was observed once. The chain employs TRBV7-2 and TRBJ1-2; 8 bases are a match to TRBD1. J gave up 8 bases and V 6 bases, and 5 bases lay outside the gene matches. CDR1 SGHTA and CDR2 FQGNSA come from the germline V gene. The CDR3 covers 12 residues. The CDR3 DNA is TGTGCCAGCAGACTGGACAGGGAAGGCTACACCTTC. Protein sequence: CASRLDREGYTF.

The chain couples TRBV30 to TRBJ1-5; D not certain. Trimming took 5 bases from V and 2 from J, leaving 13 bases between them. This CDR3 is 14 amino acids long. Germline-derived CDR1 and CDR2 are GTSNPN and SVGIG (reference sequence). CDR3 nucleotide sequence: TGTGCCTGGCAGCCCCAATGGGGCAATCAGCCCCAGCATTTT. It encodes CAWQPQWGNQPQHF.

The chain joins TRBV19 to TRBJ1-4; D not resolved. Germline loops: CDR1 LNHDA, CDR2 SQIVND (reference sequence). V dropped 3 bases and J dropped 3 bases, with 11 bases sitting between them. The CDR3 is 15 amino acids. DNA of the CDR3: TGTGCCAGTAGTATTCAGGATGGGGCTAATGAAAAACTGTTTTTT. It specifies CASSIQDGANEKLFF.

CDR3 loop: CASSPGTAEVQPQHF. Here the CDR3 DNA reads TGTGCCAGCAGCCCCGGGACCGCCGAGGTACAGCCCCAGCATTTT. This chain connects TRBV28 to TRBJ1-5; possibly TRBD1 for D (5 bases). V gave up 6 bases and J gave up 7 bases, with 19 bases separating them. The CDR3 is 15 amino acids. The germline V gene encodes CDR1 MDHEN and CDR2 SYDVKM.

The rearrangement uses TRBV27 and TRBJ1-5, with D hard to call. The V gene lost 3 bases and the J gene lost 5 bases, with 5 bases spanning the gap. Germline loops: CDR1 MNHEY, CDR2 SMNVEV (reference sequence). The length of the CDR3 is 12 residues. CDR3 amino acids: CASSFADQPQHF. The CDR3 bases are TGTGCCAGCAGTTTTGCGGATCAGCCCCAGCATTTT.

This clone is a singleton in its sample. CDR3 in amino acids: CASRKDRGLYEQYF. The DNA of the CDR3 is TGTGCCAGCAGGAAAGACAGGGGACTCTACGAGCAGTACTTC. V gene TRBV2 combines with J gene TRBJ2-7; 8 bases are a match to TRBD1. Germline assignment: CDR1 SNHLY and CDR2 FYNNEI. The trim removed 6 bases at V and 3 bases at J, leaving 7 bases unmatched. This CDR3 has 14 residues. The full variable domain, its missing parts supplied by reference TRBV2 and TRBJ2-7, is EPEVTQTPSHQVTQMGQEVILRCVPISNHLYFYWYRQILGQKVEFLVSFYNNEISEKSEIFDDQFSVERPDGSNFTLKIRSTKLEDSAMYFCASRKDRGLYEQYFGPGTRLTVT.

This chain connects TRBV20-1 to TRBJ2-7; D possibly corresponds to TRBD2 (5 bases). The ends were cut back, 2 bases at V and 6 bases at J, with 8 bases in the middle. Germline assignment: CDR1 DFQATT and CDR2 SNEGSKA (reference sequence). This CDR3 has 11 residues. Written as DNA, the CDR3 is TGCAGTGCTAGACGCAGCGGCGAGCAGTACTTC. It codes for CSARRSGEQYF.

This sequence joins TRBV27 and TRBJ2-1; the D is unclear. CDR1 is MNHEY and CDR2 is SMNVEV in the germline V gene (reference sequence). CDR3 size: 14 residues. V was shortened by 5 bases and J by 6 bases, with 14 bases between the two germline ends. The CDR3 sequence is CASSATYSANEQFF. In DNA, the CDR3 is TGTGCCAGCAGTGCGACGTACTCGGCCAATGAGCAGTTCTTC.

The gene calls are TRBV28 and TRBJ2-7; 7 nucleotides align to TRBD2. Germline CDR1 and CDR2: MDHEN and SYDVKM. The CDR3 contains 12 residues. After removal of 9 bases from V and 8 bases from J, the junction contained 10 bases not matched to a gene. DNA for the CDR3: TGTGCCAGTATATCGCGGGAGTTTAAGCAGTACTTC. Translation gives CASISREFKQYF.